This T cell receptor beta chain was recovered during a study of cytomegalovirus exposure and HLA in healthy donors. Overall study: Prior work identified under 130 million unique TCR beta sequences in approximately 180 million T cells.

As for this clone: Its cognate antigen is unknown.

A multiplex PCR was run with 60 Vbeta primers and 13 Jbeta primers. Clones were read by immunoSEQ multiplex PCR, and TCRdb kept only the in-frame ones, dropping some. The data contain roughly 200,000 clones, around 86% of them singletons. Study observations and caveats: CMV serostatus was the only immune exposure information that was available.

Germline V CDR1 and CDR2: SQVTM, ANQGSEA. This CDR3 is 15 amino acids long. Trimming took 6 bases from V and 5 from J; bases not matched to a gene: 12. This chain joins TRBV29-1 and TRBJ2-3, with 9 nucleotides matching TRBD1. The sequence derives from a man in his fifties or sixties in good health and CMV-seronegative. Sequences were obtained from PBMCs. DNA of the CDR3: TGCAGCGTCACAGGCACAGGGGGCCGGGTAGATACGCAGTATTTT. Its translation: CSVTGTGGRVDTQYF.